Shown below are 2 T cell receptor beta chains from a single sample sequenced in a study of blood T cell repertoires in COVID-19. Assay used: immunoSEQ multiplex PCR; TCRdb lists only in-frame clones, some missing. Here the sample spans about 71,000 clones, 80% to 90% being singletons. Sequenced input: peripheral blood. These receptor sequences come from a man aged 50 to 59 with acute or convalescent COVID-19.

This rearrangement joins TRBV19 to TRBJ1-5, with 9 nucleotides matching TRBD1. V shed 5 bases and J 6 bases; nucleotides not matched to a gene: 11. The germline V gene encodes CDR1 LNHDA and CDR2 SQIVND (reference sequence). The CDR3 totals 16 residues. CDR3: CASSERPQGAVQPQHF. CDR3 DNA sequence: TGTGCCAGTAGTGAACGACCACAGGGGGCAGTTCAGCCCCAGCATTTT.

V and J are TRBV4-2 and TRBJ1-5, with 9 bases lining up with TRBD1. The CDR3 runs to 16 residues. J gave up 6 bases and V 5 bases, and 11 bases lay outside the gene matches. The germline V gene has CDR1 LGHNA and CDR2 YNFKEQ. CDR3 DNA: TGTGCCAGCAGCGTTGAGGGGACAGGGAGTGTTCAGCCCCAGCATTTT. It is translated as CASSVEGTGSVQPQHF.